The sequence of this T cell receptor beta chain was determined in a study of T cell changes during pregnancy in multiple sclerosis. Per the germline V gene, CDR1 is LGHNA and CDR2 is YNFKEQ. V shed 1 base and J 5 bases; nucleotides not matched to a gene: 5. The CDR3 contains 15 residues. Assay used: immunoSEQ multiplex PCR; TCRdb lists only in-frame clones, some missing. The table records around 80,000 clones, 90% to 95% of them present only once. The source of this sequence is a female donor with multiple sclerosis, enrolled in a pregnancy study. The chain employs TRBV4-2 and TRBJ1-2, with TRBD1 matching over 9 bases. The sequencing here drew on peripheral blood, taken before pregnancy. CDR3 in amino acids: CASSQVDGQGYGYTF. The CDR3 nucleotides read TGTGCCAGCAGCCAAGTCGATGGACAGGGGTATGGCTACACCTTC.